Shown below are 24 T cell receptor beta chains from a single sample sequenced in a study of blood T cell repertoires in COVID-19. Repertoires were generated with immunoSEQ multiplex PCR, while TCRdb's copy carries only in-frame clones and drops some. Here the sample spans some 230,000 clones, 70% to 85% being singletons. What was sequenced was PBMCs or T cells enriched from blood (not recorded which). The receptors stem from a woman in her thirties or forties with acute COVID-19.

This sequence joins TRBV6-1 and TRBJ1-3; D is undetermined. Germline V lookup: CDR1 MNHNS, CDR2 SASEGT. The CDR3 is 13 residues long. With 2 bases removed from V and 1 base from J, the gap between germline ends came to 3 bases. CDR3 sequence (DNA): TGTGCCAGCAGTGAACTTTCTGGAAACACCATATATTTT. Protein sequence: CASSELSGNTIYF.

This chain joins TRBV7-9 and TRBJ2-7; D unclear. The CDR3 is 13 amino acids. V gave up 2 bases and J gave up 1 base, with 6 bases separating them. Per germline, CDR1 SEHNR and CDR2 FQNEAQ (reference sequence). The CDR3 coding sequence is TGTGCCAGCAGCTTACCAGGTTCCTACGAGCAGTACTTC. Amino acid sequence: CASSLPGSYEQYF.

V usage is TRBV27 and J usage is TRBJ2-2, with unresolved D. Germline V gives CDR1 MNHEY, CDR2 SMNVEV (reference sequence). V was cut by 3 bases and J by 2 bases, with 4 bases left in between. There are 13 residues in the CDR3. CDR3 in amino acids: CASSLSNTGELFF. The CDR3 DNA reads as TGTGCCAGCAGTTTGTCTAACACCGGGGAGCTGTTTTTT.

The chain uses TRBV18 and TRBJ2-7; 10 nucleotides agree with TRBD1. V lost 0 bases, J lost 2 bases, and 7 bases stayed unmatched. CDR1 KGHSH and CDR2 LQKENI come from the germline V gene. This CDR3 is 17 amino acids long. Here the CDR3 reads CASSPPTGGPYPYEQYF. The CDR3 bases are TGTGCCAGCTCACCACCGACAGGGGGCCCCTACCCCTACGAGCAGTACTTC. Complete variable domain (other parts from reference TRBV18 and TRBJ2-7): NAGVMQNPRHLVRRRGQEARLRCSPMKGHSHVYWYRQLPEEGLKFMVYLQKENIIDESGMPKERFSAEFPKEGPSILRIQQVVRGDSAAYFCASSPPTGGPYPYEQYFGPGTRLTVT.

The chain employs TRBV18 and TRBJ1-2; D is uncertain. Germline V lookup: CDR1 KGHSH, CDR2 LQKENI. This CDR3 has 13 amino acids. Deletions cut 2 bases from V and 6 bases from J, with 10 bases between. CDR3 sequence reads: CASSPSAADGYTF. CDR3 sequence (DNA): TGTGCCAGCTCACCATCGGCAGCGGATGGCTACACCTTC. Using reference TRBV18 and TRBJ1-2 for the parts outside the CDR3, the full variable domain is NAGVMQNPRHLVRRRGQEARLRCSPMKGHSHVYWYRQLPEEGLKFMVYLQKENIIDESGMPKERFSAEFPKEGPSILRIQQVVRGDSAAYFCASSPSAADGYTFGSGTRLTVV.

This chain uses TRBV29-1 with TRBJ2-1, with 7 bases aligning to TRBD2. V was pared by 5 bases and J by 5 bases, with 12 bases of the junction left unmatched. Germline V lookup: CDR1 SQVTM, CDR2 ANQGSEA. CDR3 size: 15 residues. CDR3 amino acids: CSVRPWLAAHNEQFF. In DNA, the CDR3 is TGCAGCGTTCGACCGTGGCTAGCGGCGCACAATGAGCAGTTCTTC.

This clone was found once. The rearrangement links TRBV15 to TRBJ2-6; no definite D call. Trimming took off 10 bases at V and 1 base at J, with 5 bases between the two ends. Germline loops: CDR1 LNHNV, CDR2 YYDKDF (reference sequence). The CDR3 extends over 12 amino acids. CDR3 loop: CAIQSGANVLTF. The CDR3 coding sequence is TGTGCCATTCAGTCTGGGGCCAACGTCCTGACTTTC.

The chain links TRBV19 to TRBJ2-5; a weak D match, TRBD1 (5 bases). With 4 bases removed from V and 5 bases from J, the gap between germline ends came to 14 bases. The CDR3 is 14 amino acids. Germline CDR1 reads LNHDA; CDR2 reads SQIVND (reference sequence). The CDR3 DNA reads as TGTGCCAGTAGTAAGTCAGGGTCCAGGGAGACCCAGTACTTC. Translation: CASSKSGSRETQYF.

This chain uses TRBV7-3 with TRBJ2-7; maybe TRBD2 (5 bases). V gave up 5 bases and J gave up 8 bases, with 16 bases separating them. CDR1 and CDR2 from the germline V gene are SGHTA and FQGTGA. CDR3 size: 13 residues. The CDR3: CASSPGLPSKQYF. CDR3 sequence (DNA): TGTGCCAGCAGCCCCGGACTTCCCTCCAAGCAGTACTTC. The full variable domain, in which reference TRBV7-3 and TRBJ2-7 provide the parts outside the CDR3, is GAGVSQTPSNKVTEKGKYVELRCDPISGHTALYWYRQSLGQGPEFLIYFQGTGAADDSGLPNDRFFAVRPEGSVSTLKIQRTERGDSAVYLCASSPGLPSKQYFGPGTRLTVT.

This clone was picked up a small number of times. J is TRBJ1-4 and V is TRBV9; a weak D match, TRBD1 (5 bases). This CDR3 is built from 16 residues. Per germline, CDR1 SGDLS and CDR2 YYNGEE. The V and J ends lost 7 bases and 1 base respectively, with 17 bases between them. The CDR3 nucleotides read TGTGCCAGCGGGGCCGGGCTGGCAGTAACTAATGAAAAACTGTTTTTT. It encodes CASGAGLAVTNEKLFF.

The chain has TRBV15 and TRBJ2-5; 8 bases align to TRBD2. J was trimmed by 4 bases and V by 8 bases; bases with no gene match: 15. CDR3 size: 16 residues. Germline V gene sequence: CDR1 LNHNV, CDR2 YYDKDF (reference sequence). The CDR3 loop is CATAREREILRETQYF. The CDR3 DNA reads as TGTGCCACCGCCCGGGAGCGGGAGATTTTGAGAGAGACCCAGTACTTC.

The genes are TRBV18 and TRBJ2-3; 12 positions agree with TRBD2. V was pared by 3 bases and J by 3 bases, with 4 bases of the junction left unmatched. CDR1 KGHSH and CDR2 LQKENI come from the germline V gene. The CDR3 is 16 residues long. The CDR3 spells CASSPPGTSGTDTQYF. The CDR3 DNA reads as TGTGCCAGCTCACCCCCCGGGACTAGCGGGACAGATACGCAGTATTTT.

The chain links TRBV3-1 (or the pseudogene TRBV3-2) to TRBJ2-7; D is ambiguous. Trimming took off 3 bases at V and 6 bases at J, with 9 bases between the two ends. CDR3 length equals 12 residues. Germline V CDR1 and CDR2: LGHDT, YNNKEL (reference sequence). CDR3 protein: CASSQSSVEQYF. The CDR3 DNA follows: TGTGCCAGCAGCCAGTCGTCAGTCGAGCAGTACTTC.

The J gene is TRBJ1-2, the V gene TRBV25-1; TRBD1 matches 11 bases. Germline values: CDR1 MGHDK, CDR2 SYGVNS. The trim removed 9 bases at V and 1 base at J, leaving 13 bases unmatched. The CDR3 covers 17 residues. CDR3 nucleotide sequence: TGTGCCAGTCCTGCACACCGGACAGGGGGCTTTAACTATGGCTACACCTTC. Translating gives CASPAHRTGGFNYGYTF.

This chain connects TRBV21-1 to TRBJ1-1; the table's D call, TRBD1, has no DNA check behind it. TRBV21-1 is listed as a pseudogene. The CDR3 covers 15 residues. The CDR3 region is CASSSPWDRETEAFF. The DNA of the CDR3 is TGTGCCAGCAGCAGCCCCTGGGACAGGGAGACTGAAGCTTTCTTT.

The chain carries TRBV5-1 and TRBJ1-1; D perhaps matches TRBD1 (5 bases). This CDR3 has 16 residues. V was shortened by 3 bases and J by 5 bases, with 20 bases between the two germline ends. Germline V gene data show CDR1 as SGHRS and CDR2 as YFSETQ. The CDR3 DNA reads TGCGCCAGCAGCTCGAATCCCCTTCAGGGAAAGACTGAAGCTTTCTTT. Residues: CASSSNPLQGKTEAFF.

The chain combines TRBV14 with TRBJ1-4; the D is unclear. Looked up from germline, CDR1 is SGHDN and CDR2 is FVKESK. The CDR3 has 13 residues. Trimming shortened V by 5 bases and J by 8 bases, and 12 bases separated the two germline ends. The CDR3, as DNA: TGTGCCAGCAGCACGAGGAGGAGGGAAAAACTGTTTTTT. The encoded protein is CASSTRRREKLFF.

The chain couples TRBV30 to TRBJ2-5; D unclear. The CDR3 is made up of 12 amino acids. CDR1 GTSNPN and CDR2 SVGIG come from the germline V gene (reference sequence). V dropped 1 base and J dropped 4 bases, with 7 bases sitting between them. The DNA for the CDR3 is TGTGCCTGGAGTGGAGCAAGAGAGACCCAGTACTTC. It yields the protein CAWSGARETQYF.

DNA of the CDR3: TGTGCCAGCAGCAGGGATGGGACCTACGAGCAGTACTTC. Translated: CASSRDGTYEQYF. V usage is TRBV6-5 and J usage is TRBJ2-7, with D possibly matching TRBD1 (5 bases). The CDR3 spans 13 residues. Germline CDR1 MNHEY, CDR2 SVGAGI. The V end was cut by 6 bases, the J end by 2 bases, with 11 bases between.

This clone has just one count. The chain joins TRBV6-5 to TRBJ1-2; D call uncertain. The germline CDR1 and CDR2 sequences are MNHEY and SVGAGI. The V and J ends lost 2 bases and 2 bases respectively, with 9 bases between them. This CDR3 contains 14 residues. The CDR3 bases are TGTGCCAGCAGTTACGATCGTCTAAACTATGGCTACACCTTC. Protein product: CASSYDRLNYGYTF.

The rearrangement links TRBV29-1 to TRBJ2-7, with 10 bases fitting TRBD2. The CDR3 has 13 residues. Trimming removed 6 bases from V and 5 bases from J; junction bases left unmatched: 7. The V gene's germline CDR1 is SQVTM and CDR2 ANQGSEA. CDR3 in DNA: TGCAGCGTCTTTAGCGGGAGGAGCAACGAGCAGTACTTC. Residues: CSVFSGRSNEQYF.

The rearrangement joins TRBV27 to TRBJ1-6, with 12 bases lining up with TRBD1. After removal of 6 bases from V and 8 bases from J, the junction contained 8 bases not matched to a gene. Germline CDR1 reads MNHEY; CDR2 reads SMNVEV (reference sequence). This CDR3 comprises 16 residues. This CDR3 reads CASRRGQGAADSPLHF. In DNA form, the CDR3 reads TGTGCCAGCAGACGGGGACAGGGGGCTGCTGATTCACCCCTCCACTTT.

This clone was observed a handful of times. The J gene is TRBJ2-2, the V gene TRBV7-2; 8 nucleotides agree with TRBD2. The CDR3 spans 16 residues. In germline, CDR1 is SGHTA, CDR2 FQGNSA. The trim removed 1 base at V and 5 bases at J, leaving 6 bases unmatched. CDR3 sequence (DNA): TGTGCCAGCAGCTTAGTGGGGACTAGAGGTACCGGGGAGCTGTTTTTT. This sequence encodes CASSLVGTRGTGELFF. The full variable domain, rest sourced from reference TRBV7-2 and TRBJ2-2, is GAGVSQSPSNKVTEKGKDVELRCDPISGHTALYWYRQSLGQGLEFLIYFQGNSAPDKSGLPSDRFSAERTGGSVSTLTIQRTQQEDSAVYLCASSLVGTRGTGELFFGEGSRLTVL.

The rearrangement links TRBV9 to TRBJ1-1; no clear D. The germline gives CDR1 SGDLS, CDR2 YYNGEE. The CDR3 contains 14 residues. Trimming pared 2 bases from V and 1 base from J, leaving 9 bases between. The CDR3, as DNA: TGTGCCAGCAGCGTTTGGGAGAAGAACACTGAAGCTTTCTTT. Translated: CASSVWEKNTEAFF.